What follows are 28 T cell receptor beta chains derived from one specimen sequenced in a study of T-cell memory formation after mild COVID-19. Each CDR3 protein gets one entry after TCRdb re-called the 5' RACE reads with MiXCR. The sample includes 450,000 or so distinct CDR3 sequences, roughly 25% of them seen just once. Material for sequencing was PBMCs or a T cell subset sorted from them (not recorded which). The receptors shown here come from an adult woman who had mild COVID-19 (a few samples of this study predate the infection). Cell type and time point are not known.

This clonotype has a handful of counts. The rearrangement uses TRBV7-6 and TRBJ2-2, with D possibly being TRBD2 (5 bases). The germline gives CDR1 SGHVS, CDR2 FNYEAQ. V was cut by 0 bases and J by 8 bases, with 13 bases left in between. The CDR3 is 15 residues long. In nucleotides, the CDR3 is TGTGCCAGCAGCTTAGCGGGGAGTCCGGCAGGGGAGCTGTTTTTT. Translation gives CASSLAGSPAGELFF.

This chain uses TRBV7-3 with TRBJ2-2; a weak D match, TRBD1 (7 bases). The CDR3 extends over 14 amino acids. CDR1 SGHTA and CDR2 FQGTGA come from the germline V gene. V dropped 4 bases and J dropped 5 bases, with 11 bases sitting between them. As DNA, the CDR3 is TGTGCCAGCAGCTCCAGGGGGGCGACCGGGGAGCTGTTTTTT. It codes for CASSSRGATGELFF.

The genes are TRBV7-2 and TRBJ1-1; 8 positions match TRBD1. CDR1 is SGHTA and CDR2 is FQGNSA in the germline V gene. V lost 5 bases to trimming and J lost 4 bases; unmatched junction nucleotides: 9. There are 15 residues in the CDR3. CDR3 coding DNA: TGTGCCAGCAGCCCATGGACAGGGACCCCCACTGAAGCTTTCTTT. The encoded protein is CASSPWTGTPTEAFF.

This clonotype has just a few counts. This sequence joins TRBV4-2 and TRBJ2-5; 11 bases fit TRBD2. CDR1 and CDR2 from the germline V gene are LGHNA and YNFKEQ. CDR3 length equals 16 residues. V trimming: 1 base; J trimming: 3 bases; junction bases outside the gene matches: 4. The CDR3: CASSQALAGAEETQYF. The CDR3 coding sequence is TGTGCCAGCAGCCAAGCACTAGCGGGAGCCGAAGAGACCCAGTACTTC.

V gene TRBV7-2 combines with J gene TRBJ2-1; maybe TRBD2 (6 bases). Germline CDR1 is SGHTA and CDR2 is FQGNSA. V lost 5 bases, J lost 2 bases, and 19 bases lay in between. The CDR3 has 17 residues. This CDR3 reads CASSRGLGSRTYNEQFF. Here the CDR3 DNA reads TGTGCCAGCAGCAGAGGTCTCGGGAGTCGAACCTACAATGAGCAGTTCTTC.

The rearrangement joins TRBV20-1 to TRBJ2-3, with a tentative D call TRBD2 (5 bases). CDR1 and CDR2 (germline): DFQATT, SNEGSKA (reference sequence). V dropped 6 bases and J dropped 0 bases, with 22 bases sitting between them. CDR3 length equals 17 residues. CDR3 region: CSAANAAGVTSTDTQYF. CDR3 nucleotide sequence: TGCAGTGCCGCTAATGCCGCCGGGGTCACTAGCACAGATACGCAGTATTTT.

The gene calls are TRBV5-1 and TRBJ2-7, with D hard to call. CDR1 is SGHRS and CDR2 is YFSETQ in the germline V gene. Trimming took 0 bases from V and 2 from J, leaving 21 bases between them. The length of the CDR3 is 18 residues. CDR3 loop: CASSLDALVRQAAYEQYF. The CDR3 DNA reads as TGCGCCAGCAGCTTGGATGCTTTGGTGCGGCAGGCAGCCTACGAGCAGTACTTC.

This clonotype was detected ten times or more. The chain couples TRBV20-1 to TRBJ1-1, with D hard to call. The CDR3 is 16 amino acids. Between the trimmed V and J ends, which lost 0 bases and 3 bases, there was a span of 17 bases. Per the germline V gene, CDR1 is DFQATT and CDR2 is SNEGSKA (reference sequence). The CDR3 region has the DNA TGCAGTGCTAGAGATCACCTTATGGGGATGGACACTGAAGCTTTCTTT. This sequence encodes CSARDHLMGMDTEAFF.

The chain carries TRBV10-3 and TRBJ1-4; perhaps TRBD1 as D (5 bases). The V and J ends lost 0 bases and 5 bases respectively, with 7 bases between them. Germline values: CDR1 ENHRY, CDR2 SYGVKD. This CDR3 is 14 amino acids long. This chain's CDR3 is CAISESGPNEKLFF. CDR3 nucleotides: TGTGCCATCAGTGAGTCGGGACCAAATGAAAAACTGTTTTTT.

This clonotype is a singleton in its sample. V usage is TRBV5-4 and J usage is TRBJ1-3; 7 nucleotides line up with TRBD1. Germline CDR1 SGHNT, CDR2 YYREEE (reference sequence). V lost 0 bases and J lost 2; bases outside the gene matches: 5. This CDR3 is 16 amino acids long. CDR3 region: CASSLGQGPPGNTIYF. CDR3 sequence (DNA): TGTGCCAGCAGCTTGGGACAGGGCCCTCCTGGAAACACCATATATTTT.

A few counts support this clonotype. The chain links TRBV20-1 to TRBJ2-7; the D gene is possibly TRBD2 (7 bases). CDR3 length: 14 residues. Germline V gives CDR1 DFQATT, CDR2 SNEGSKA (reference sequence). V lost 0 bases, J lost 2 bases, and 11 bases lay in between. CDR3 sequence (DNA): TGCAGTGCTAGAGAGGGGGGGCCCACCTACGAGCAGTACTTC. Protein product: CSAREGGPTYEQYF.

The rearrangement links TRBV12-5 to TRBJ2-1, with D possibly TRBD1 on 6 matching bases. V gave up 6 bases and J gave up 12 bases, with 15 bases separating them. Per the germline V gene, CDR1 is LGHNT and CDR2 is FRNRAP. The CDR3 is 12 amino acids. The CDR3 DNA is TGTGCTAGTGGGGACAGTTTTAGTGGGCAGTTCTTC. It encodes CASGDSFSGQFF.

This clonotype was counted ten times or more. The chain carries TRBV2 and TRBJ2-3; no definite D call. The CDR3 consists of 14 residues. CDR1 SNHLY and CDR2 FYNNEI come from the germline V gene. The ends were cut back, 8 bases at V and 2 bases at J, with 14 bases in the middle. The CDR3 spells CASLARLPTDTQYF. CDR3 sequence (DNA): TGTGCCAGCTTAGCCCGCCTTCCCACAGATACGCAGTATTTT.

This chain links TRBV5-1 with TRBJ1-3; unclear D gene. Trimming removed 3 bases from V and 0 bases from J, with 13 bases in between. The V gene's germline CDR1 is SGHRS and CDR2 YFSETQ. CDR3 length: 16 residues. The CDR3 is CASSSDPSLSGNTIYF. The CDR3 DNA sequence: TGCGCCAGCAGCTCGGACCCCAGCCTCTCTGGAAACACCATATATTTT.

The chain has TRBV3-1 and TRBJ2-2; D remains unclear. There are 13 residues in the CDR3. Trimming left V 7 bases short and J 2 bases short, with 8 bases between. The germline CDR1 and CDR2 sequences are LGHDT and YNNKEL (reference sequence). CDR3 in amino acids: CASIGPNTGELFF. DNA for the CDR3: TGTGCCAGCATCGGACCTAACACCGGGGAGCTGTTTTTT.

The chain employs TRBV12-3 or TRBV12-4 and TRBJ2-3; tentative D call: TRBD2 (6 bases). V shed 5 bases and J shed 2 bases, with 32 bases lying between them. The CDR3 is made up of 21 amino acids. The CDR3 sequence: CASSRYGRGLEAGTFTDTQYF. DNA for the CDR3: TGTGCCAGCAGTCGATACGGCCGAGGTTTGGAGGCCGGGACTTTCACAGATACGCAGTATTTT.

This clonotype turned up a few times. This chain joins TRBV4-3 and TRBJ2-1; 8 nucleotides agree with TRBD1. The CDR3 contains 17 residues. Germline values: CDR1 LGHNA, CDR2 YSLEER. J gave up 4 bases and V 0 bases, and 8 bases lay outside the gene matches. CDR3 bases: TGCGCCAGCAGCCAAGATCGGGGGACAGGAGTTTACAATGAGCAGTTCTTC. Protein sequence: CASSQDRGTGVYNEQFF.

This chain connects TRBV4-2 to TRBJ2-3, with D possibly matching TRBD2 (6 bases). The V gene lost 3 bases and the J gene lost 6 bases, with 22 bases spanning the gap. The CDR3 covers 17 residues. Germline lookup yields CDR1 LGHNA and CDR2 YNFKEQ. The CDR3 DNA is TGTGCCAGCAGCCACGCGTCCAGGACTACCAGGGATGATACGCAGTATTTT. The encoded protein is CASSHASRTTRDDTQYF.

This clonotype was observed a few times. V gene TRBV7-9 combines with J gene TRBJ1-1; D is undetermined. Germline V gene sequence: CDR1 SEHNR, CDR2 FQNEAQ (reference sequence). This CDR3 has 14 amino acids. The germline V and J ends were trimmed by 3 bases and 5 bases, with 13 bases remaining between them. CDR3 DNA sequence: TGTGCCAGCAGCTTTTGGACTACTCGAACTGAAGCTTTCTTT. Protein sequence: CASSFWTTRTEAFF. Together with reference TRBV7-9 and TRBJ1-1, the CDR3 gives the full variable domain: DTGVSQNPRHKITKRGQNVTFRCDPISEHNRLYWYRQTLGQGPEFLTYFQNEAQLEKSRLLSDRFSAERPKGSFSTLEIQRTEQGDSAMYLCASSFWTTRTEAFFGQGTRLTVV.

V gene TRBV20-1 combines with J gene TRBJ1-2; D possibly corresponds to TRBD1 (6 bases). The V end lost 4 bases, the J end lost 3 bases, and 6 bases lay between the germline ends. Germline CDR1 reads DFQATT; CDR2 reads SNEGSKA (reference sequence). The CDR3 is 11 amino acids. In nucleotides, the CDR3 is TGCAGTGCTAACAGGGACTATGGCTACACCTTC. Translated: CSANRDYGYTF.

CDR3 nucleotide sequence: TGTGCCACCAGCAGAGATCTCAGGGACAGACAAAATGAGCAGTTCTTC. This sequence encodes CATSRDLRDRQNEQFF. The genes are TRBV15 and TRBJ2-1; 7 bases align to TRBD1. V trimming: 0 bases; J trimming: 7 bases; junction bases outside the gene matches: 9. There are 16 residues in the CDR3. CDR1 is LNHNV and CDR2 is YYDKDF in the germline V gene (reference sequence).

The genes are TRBV4-1 and TRBJ2-5, with TRBD1 matching 12 bases. Germline values: CDR1 MGHRA, CDR2 YSYEKL. The CDR3 consists of 17 residues. After removal of 2 bases from V and 5 bases from J, the junction contained 9 bases not matched to a gene. The CDR3 loop reads CASSQTRGQGAGETQYF. The CDR3, as DNA: TGCGCCAGCAGCCAAACGCGGGGACAGGGGGCCGGCGAGACCCAGTACTTC.

Concerning this clonotype itself: Germline and junction disagree at one end, which may indicate a read error. The V gene is TRBV18, the J gene TRBJ2-1, with D possibly being TRBD2 (7 bases). Looked up from germline, CDR1 is KGHSH and CDR2 is LQKENI. This CDR3 contains 17 residues. CDR3 region: CASSPHHEGGAYNEQFF. The CDR3 region has the DNA TGTGCCAGCTCGCCACACCATGAGGGGGGGGCCTACAATGAGCAGTTCTTC. Full variable domain (missing parts from reference TRBV18 and TRBJ2-1): NAGVMQNPRHLVRRRGQEARLRCSPMKGHSHVYWYRQLPEEGLKFMVYLQKENIIDESGMPKERFSAEFPKEGPSILRIQQVVRGDSAAYFCASSPHHEGGAYNEQFFGPGTRLTVL.

The V call is TRBV25-1, the J call TRBJ1-6; weak D call: TRBD1 (6 bases). Trimming left V 1 base short and J 7 bases short, with 11 bases between. Per germline, CDR1 MGHDK and CDR2 SYGVNS. The CDR3 is 15 amino acids. The CDR3: CASSELQGGNSPLHF. CDR3 bases: TGTGCCAGCAGTGAATTACAGGGCGGCAATTCACCCCTCCACTTT.

This clonotype was detected only a few times. The V gene is TRBV19, the J gene TRBJ1-1; 8 bases line up with TRBD1. The CDR3 spans 14 residues. Looked up from germline, CDR1 is LNHDA and CDR2 is SQIVND (reference sequence). Trimming took 3 bases from V and 6 from J; bases not matched to a gene: 6. In DNA, the CDR3 is TGTGCCAGTAGTATTCGGACAGGGAGCGCTGAAGCTTTCTTT. Residues: CASSIRTGSAEAFF.

The rearrangement joins TRBV15 to TRBJ2-1; D is perhaps TRBD2 (6 bases). CDR3 length: 15 residues. V was trimmed by 6 bases and J by 4 bases, leaving 16 bases between them. Germline assignment: CDR1 LNHNV and CDR2 YYDKDF (reference sequence). The CDR3 bases are TGTGCCACCAGTGGACCCGGGACTTTTTACAATGAGCAGTTCTTC. The encoded protein is CATSGPGTFYNEQFF.

This clonotype was recorded many times. This chain uses TRBV5-1 with TRBJ2-2; no definite D call. The CDR3 covers 13 residues. V lost 5 bases and J lost 0, with 5 bases in between. CDR1 SGHRS and CDR2 YFSETQ come from the germline V gene. CDR3 loop: CASRPTNTGELFF. In nucleotides, the CDR3 is TGCGCCAGCAGGCCAACGAACACCGGGGAGCTGTTTTTT.

This clonotype appeared a few times. The V and J genes are TRBV7-2 and TRBJ2-3; 13 nucleotides match TRBD2. Per the germline V gene, CDR1 is SGHTA and CDR2 is FQGNSA. CDR3 length: 16 residues. The junction had 8 bases not matched to a gene; V was cut back by 6 bases and J by 5 bases. DNA for the CDR3: TGTGCCAGCAGTTACCTACTAGCGGGGGGGCAAGATACGCAGTATTTT. Translated, it gives CASSYLLAGGQDTQYF.